This T cell receptor (beta chain) came from a study of PD-L1 blockade in urothelial cancer. Measured with immunoSEQ multiplex PCR; TCRdb has only the in-frame clones, and not every one. The table records about 41,000 clones, around 83% of them present only once. This clone was counted a few times. Noted time point: peripheral blood 6 weeks after treatment start. Diagnoses among patients were locally advanced or metastatic urothelial carcinoma. Between 1 and 8 samples, pretreatment and on-treatment, were given by each patient. This CDR3 comprises 16 residues. Deletions cut 7 bases from V and 1 base from J, with 18 bases between. The V gene's germline CDR1 is SGHAT and CDR2 FQNNGV.

The gene calls are TRBV11-2 and TRBJ2-3; possibly TRBD1 for D (6 bases). The clonotype originates from an older man with urothelial cancer. Source: PBMCs, taken around atezolizumab (anti-PD-L1) treatment. DNA for the CDR3: TGTGCCAGCACCCCAAGGGGGTCAGGGGGCACAGATACGCAGTATTTT. Protein product: CASTPRGSGGTDTQYF.